This T cell receptor (beta chain) is drawn from a study of blood T cell repertoires in COVID-19 (dated by TCRdb to 2020 to 2021). About the full investigation: Samples from collaborators originated in the United States, Italy and Spain and spanned both the acute and convalescent phases of COVID-19. Subjects who had been exposed to COVID-19, were actively infected with it, or had recovered from it provided the deeply sampled blood TCRbeta repertoires that made up the dataset. A freely available public database, intended as a resource for researchers studying the immune response to SARS-CoV-2, is where the repertoires were released. Samples were obtained from the ongoing ImmuneRACE study (first 160 participants) and from over 1,000 subjects provided by 6 global collaborators. HLA class I and class II types, where available, came from metadata supplied by the sample provider rather than from assay-based typing. The prospective study material was composed of cDNA or gDNA derived from T cells, B-cell-depleted T cells, or PBMCs. Nearly every sample came with metadata listing a de-identified subject ID, COVID-19 status, age in years and sex. Overall study outcomes, separate from this receptor: The amount of clinical and demographic metadata varied by source and participant and was provided uncurated.

TCRbeta CDR3 regions were amplified from genomic DNA using the immunoSEQ Assay, a bias-controlled multiplex PCR. The original methods were these. Within the assay, amplification of reference gene primers was used to estimate how many nucleated cells each sample contained. To quantify the absolute abundance of each unique TCRbeta CDR3 rearrangement, sequence reads were collapsed and filtered. Productive Simpson clonality was computed per sample as the square root of Simpson's diversity index over productive rearrangements. What TCRdb holds here is the immuneACCESS table cut down to in-frame rearrangements. Part of the clones is not present; checked against another copy, under half of the missing clones reflect an unresolved V gene, and the others are unexplained. That table gives V, J and clone size, and the DNA gave D and trimming. Within this sample are some 230,000 clones, with around four fifths of them counted one time only. Together, the top ten hold more than 4.5% of the sample.

A remark on this clone: This receptor's antigen is unknown. No much larger clone is present one base from it, and per-base qualities are unavailable.

Another Seattle source contributed samples from volunteer blood donors who had recovered from COVID-19. Collaborating institutions collected whole blood in K2EDTA tubes following their own protocols. Collaborator samples were shipped for TCRbeta analysis as frozen whole blood, isolated PBMCs, or DNA extracted from either sample type. V trim: 3 bases; J trim: 4 bases; unmatched bases: 1. Per the germline V gene (reference sequence), SGHAT is the CDR1 and FQDESV is the CDR2. The CDR3 covers 16 residues, taking in both the cysteine and the phenylalanine. Here the CDR3 DNA is all that survives: 48 bases in frame from base 1.

The V and J segments used are TRBV11-1 and TRBJ2-3, and 16 junction bases match TRBD2. This sequence originates from a woman in her sixties who had recovered from COVID-19. The specimen sequenced was peripheral blood. The nucleotides are TGTGCCAGCAGCTTGGGACTAGCGGGGGGGTCAGATACGCAGTATTTT. This encodes CASSLGLAGGSDTQYF.